The source of this T cell receptor beta chain is a study of blood T cell repertoires in COVID-19. Study background: Samples of COVID-19 (acute and convalescent) were obtained from the United States, Italy and Spain. In each case, the material was cDNA or gDNA derived from T cells, B-cell-depleted T cells, or PBMCs.

V was pared by 9 bases and J by 4 bases, with 21 bases between. CDR3 size: 15 residues. From germline, CDR1 is KGHSH and CDR2 LQKENI. The authors' processing: Amplification of reference gene primers provided the estimated nucleated cell counts. Profiling relied on immunoSEQ multiplex PCR, and the TCRdb table lists in-frame clones only, not all of them. Clone size and V and J calls were adopted from that table, with D and trimming inferred from the DNA. The profile shows about 440,000 clones, around 89% of them singletons. V is TRBV18 and J is TRBJ2-5; D unresolved. Sequenced input: peripheral blood. The TCR comes from a woman aged 30 to 39 with acute or convalescent COVID-19. CDR3 sequence (DNA): TGTGCCAGTATCTCGCGGCCGGCCGGTCTAGAGACCCAGTACTTC. As protein: CASISRPAGLETQYF. Full variable domain (outside the CDR3, taken from reference TRBV18 and TRBJ2-5): NAGVMQNPRHLVRRRGQEARLRCSPMKGHSHVYWYRQLPEEGLKFMVYLQKENIIDESGMPKERFSAEFPKEGPSILRIQQVVRGDSAAYFCASISRPAGLETQYFGPGTRLLVL.